Listed here are 12 T cell receptor beta chains from one sample, sequenced in a study of chemoradiotherapy in HPV16-positive cancers. The protocol was immunoSEQ multiplex PCR, while the TCRdb copy is restricted to in-frame clones and leaves out a portion. The sample includes 12,000 to 15,000 clones, about two thirds of them seen just once. This material was obtained from a patient who underwent chemoradiotherapy. The receptor source for this set is a human donor with HPV-associated anogenital cancer.

This clone is medium-sized (0.01 to 0.1%). The chain employs TRBV28 and TRBJ1-1, with a possible D match to TRBD1 (5 bases). The CDR3 runs 13 residues. The V end lost 2 bases, the J end lost 3 bases, and 7 bases lay between the germline ends. Germline-derived CDR1 and CDR2 are MDHEN and SYDVKM. The CDR3 loop reads CASSLPGYTEAFF. The CDR3 nucleotides are TGTGCCAGCAGTTTACCAGGGTACACTGAAGCTTTCTTT.

The chain joins TRBV7-9 to TRBJ2-1; tentatively, D is TRBD2 (5 bases). V gave up 7 bases and J gave up 1 base, with 14 bases separating them. This CDR3 is 15 amino acids long. Germline CDR1 SEHNR, CDR2 FQNEAQ (reference sequence). CDR3 nucleotide sequence: TGTGCCAGCACGCGTCGAGGGTTATCCTACAATGAGCAGTTCTTC. Translated: CASTRRGLSYNEQFF.

The genes are TRBV27 and TRBJ1-2, with 7 positions matching TRBD1. CDR1 and CDR2 from the germline V gene are MNHEY and SMNVEV (reference sequence). The CDR3 extends over 14 amino acids. Germline trimming cut 0 bases from V and 3 bases from J; bases unmatched to any gene: 1. The CDR3 DNA sequence: TGTGCCAGCAGTTTATCAGGGGGCTACTATGGCTACACCTTC. Protein: CASSLSGGYYGYTF.

This chain uses TRBV5-1 with TRBJ2-2; tentatively, D is TRBD2 (6 bases). The CDR3 contains 14 residues. V shed 0 bases and J shed 7 bases, with 10 bases lying between them. Germline values: CDR1 SGHRS, CDR2 YFSETQ. Written as DNA, the CDR3 is TGCGCCAGCAGCTTGGCGGGGGAGGTCGGGGAGCTGTTTTTT. It translates to CASSLAGEVGELFF.

The chain has TRBV13 and TRBJ2-7; 8 bases match TRBD2. V lost 0 bases, J lost 3 bases, and 7 bases stayed unmatched. Germline-derived CDR1 and CDR2 are PRHDT and FYEKMQ (reference sequence). The length of the CDR3 is 16 residues. The CDR3 nucleotides are TGTGCCAGCAGCTTAGGCTTCCGGGGGGGCAACTACGAGCAGTACTTC. Encoded protein: CASSLGFRGGNYEQYF.

This CDR3 is CASSFNRRNTEAFF. The DNA for the CDR3 is TGCGCCAGCAGCTTTAACAGGAGGAACACTGAAGCTTTCTTT. V is TRBV5-1 and J is TRBJ1-1; maybe TRBD1 (5 bases). This CDR3 spans 14 amino acids. V was pared by 2 bases and J by 1 base, with 9 bases between. Per the germline V gene, CDR1 is SGHRS and CDR2 is YFSETQ.

The chain recombines TRBV28 with TRBJ1-1; TRBD1 aligns across 10 bases. Germline CDR1 reads MDHEN; CDR2 reads SYDVKM. The length of the CDR3 is 17 residues. V was clipped by 1 base and J by 4 bases; unmatched bases: 9. The chain's CDR3 is CASSLSPTTGGFTEAFF. The CDR3 DNA reads TGTGCCAGCAGTTTATCCCCAACGACAGGGGGCTTCACTGAAGCTTTCTTT.

The chain has TRBV27 and TRBJ2-1, with D possibly called TRBD1 or TRBD2 (6 bases each). CDR3 size: 16 residues. The V end lost 5 bases, the J end lost 3 bases, and 17 bases lay between the germline ends. Germline V lookup: CDR1 MNHEY, CDR2 SMNVEV (reference sequence). CDR3 bases: TGTGCCAGCAGTCCCGAGGGGGGCTACCTCTACAATGAGCAGTTCTTC. Translation: CASSPEGGYLYNEQFF.

This clone is a singleton in its sample. The chain is built from TRBV2 and TRBJ2-7, with 8 bases lining up with TRBD2. Trimming at V came to 1 base and at J to 3 bases, leaving 8 bases not matched to a gene. The CDR3 has 16 residues. CDR1 SNHLY and CDR2 FYNNEI come from the germline V gene. The CDR3 DNA follows: TGTGCCAGCAGTGAAGTTGGGCGGGGGGACCTCTACGAGCAGTACTTC. Protein product: CASSEVGRGDLYEQYF.

This chain connects TRBV30 to TRBJ2-5; no reliable D call. The germline V and J ends were trimmed by 4 bases and 2 bases, with 14 bases remaining between them. Germline CDR1 is GTSNPN and CDR2 is SVGIG (reference sequence). CDR3 length equals 14 residues. The CDR3 here is CAWNTKGLQETQYF. CDR3 nucleotide sequence: TGTGCCTGGAACACGAAGGGCCTACAAGAGACCCAGTACTTC.

The chain uses TRBV5-4 and TRBJ1-6; 8 nucleotides align to TRBD1. The CDR3 loop spans 15 amino acids. With V trimmed by 5 bases and J by 9 bases, 10 bases remained unmatched. Germline V CDR1 and CDR2: SGHNT, YYREEE (reference sequence). In DNA, the CDR3 is TGTGCCAGCAGTCGTGACAGGGGACTCGGTTCACCCCTCCACTTT. This translates into CASSRDRGLGSPLHF.

The chain combines TRBV7-2 with TRBJ2-3; either TRBD1 or TRBD2 may fit D (5 bases each). Trimming left V 4 bases short and J 2 bases short, with 13 bases between. Germline loops: CDR1 SGHTA, CDR2 FQGNSA. The CDR3 spans 15 residues. CDR3 bases: TGTGCCAGCAGCTACCGGCCGGGGACCACAGATACGCAGTATTTT. As protein: CASSYRPGTTDTQYF. Variable domain in full (rest from reference TRBV7-2 and TRBJ2-3): GAGVSQSPSNKVTEKGKDVELRCDPISGHTALYWYRQSLGQGLEFLIYFQGNSAPDKSGLPSDRFSAERTGGSVSTLTIQRTQQEDSAVYLCASSYRPGTTDTQYFGPGTRLTVL.